The 5 T cell receptor beta chains below all came from one sample that was sequenced in a study of cytomegalovirus exposure and HLA in healthy donors. Vbeta (60) and Jbeta (13) primers were used in the PCR. Produced via immunoSEQ multiplex PCR; TCRdb's table is partial and in-frame only. The table lists around 160,000 clones, approximately 70% of them singletons. Sequencing used PBMCs. These receptors originate from a man between 18 and 29 years old in good health and CMV-seropositive.

The CDR3 here is CASSAGAPGELFF. CDR3 nucleotide sequence: TGTGCCAGTAGCGCGGGGGCACCCGGGGAGCTGTTTTTT. The chain links TRBV19 to TRBJ2-2, with a weak D call TRBD2 (7 bases). CDR1 is LNHDA and CDR2 is SQIVND in the germline V gene (reference sequence). The CDR3 runs to 13 residues. Trimming removed 6 bases from V and 6 bases from J, with 11 bases in between.

This clone was picked up a small number of times. The gene calls are TRBV7-2 and TRBJ1-2, with D possibly being TRBD1 (6 bases). Germline values: CDR1 SGHTA, CDR2 FQGNSA. This CDR3 contains 14 residues. Deletions cut 5 bases from V and 7 bases from J, with 17 bases between. This CDR3 reads CASSPRQAVGGYTF. The CDR3 DNA reads as TGTGCCAGCAGCCCCCGACAGGCTGTGGGTGGCTACACCTTC.

This clone was counted a few times. The chain couples TRBV5-5 to TRBJ1-1, with a tentative D call TRBD1 (6 bases). The CDR3 extends over 14 amino acids. CDR1 is SGHKS, CDR2 YYEKEE, per germline (reference sequence). V dropped 1 base and J dropped 4 bases, with 11 bases sitting between them. CDR3 bases: TGTGCCAGCAGCTTGCACCAGGGGATCACTGAAGCTTTCTTT. Protein sequence: CASSLHQGITEAFF.

The chain links TRBV6-4 to TRBJ1-1, with D unresolved. The CDR3 runs to 13 residues. Looked up from germline, CDR1 is MRHNA and CDR2 is SNTAGT. Between the trimmed V and J ends, which lost 0 bases and 4 bases, there was a span of 6 bases. This CDR3 reads CASSDSAVTEAFF. Here the CDR3 DNA reads TGTGCCAGCAGTGACTCGGCGGTCACTGAAGCTTTCTTT.

This CDR3 reads CASSLNGQSSYNEQFF. The CDR3 nucleotides read TGCGCCAGCAGCTTGAATGGACAGAGCTCCTACAATGAGCAGTTCTTC. The chain employs TRBV5-1 and TRBJ2-1, with D possibly matching TRBD1 (6 bases). Per germline, CDR1 SGHRS and CDR2 YFSETQ. V was cut by 1 base and J by 0 bases, with 11 bases left in between. The CDR3 sequence is 16 residues long.